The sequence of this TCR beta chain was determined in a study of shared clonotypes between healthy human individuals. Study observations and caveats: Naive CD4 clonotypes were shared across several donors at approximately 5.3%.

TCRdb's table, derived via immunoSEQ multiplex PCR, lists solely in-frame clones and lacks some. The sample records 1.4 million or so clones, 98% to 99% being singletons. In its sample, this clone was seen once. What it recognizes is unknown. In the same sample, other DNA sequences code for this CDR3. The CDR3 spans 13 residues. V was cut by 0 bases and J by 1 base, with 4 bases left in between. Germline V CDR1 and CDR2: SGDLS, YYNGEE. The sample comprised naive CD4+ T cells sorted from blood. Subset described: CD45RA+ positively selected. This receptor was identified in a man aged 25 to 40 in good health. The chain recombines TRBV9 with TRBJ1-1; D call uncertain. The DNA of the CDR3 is TGTGCCAGCAGCGTAGGACGGAACACTGAAGCTTTCTTT. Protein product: CASSVGRNTEAFF.